Below, 14 T cell receptor beta chains from the same sample are listed, as sequenced in a study of blood T cell repertoires in COVID-19. Measured with immunoSEQ multiplex PCR; TCRdb has only the in-frame clones, and not every one. This sample has 400,000 or so clones; approximately 90% occur once, and the top ten carry 0.65% to 1%. Sequenced material: peripheral blood. These receptors all come from a man younger than 30 with COVID-19, enrolled during active disease.

The sample holds one count of this clone. This chain uses TRBV24-1 with TRBJ1-5; D is possibly TRBD1 (6 bases). The V end was cut by 5 bases, the J end by 6 bases, with 13 bases between. CDR3 length: 14 amino acids. Germline loops: CDR1 KGHDR, CDR2 SFDVKD. The CDR3 nucleotides read TGTGCCACCAGTGCCGTAGGGGGTAGTCAGCCCCAGCATTTT. This gives the protein CATSAVGGSQPQHF.

This clone appeared once. The chain carries TRBV12-3 or TRBV12-4 and TRBJ2-7; the match to TRBD1 covers 8 bases. Trimming took 6 bases from V and 8 from J; bases not matched to a gene: 6. The CDR3 totals 12 residues. CDR3: CASRTGQGQQYF. The CDR3, as DNA: TGTGCCAGCAGAACCGGACAGGGCCAGCAGTACTTC.

The rearrangement uses TRBV5-6 and TRBJ1-1, with no clear D. The V end lost 0 bases, the J end lost 1 base, and 7 bases lay between the germline ends. The V gene's germline CDR1 is SGHDT and CDR2 YYEEEE. CDR3 length: 14 amino acids. The CDR3 sequence is CASSLGAGNTEAFF. CDR3 nucleotides: TGTGCCAGCAGCTTGGGAGCCGGGAACACTGAAGCTTTCTTT.

The genes are TRBV6-5 and TRBJ2-7, with D perhaps matching TRBD2 (6 bases). Per the germline V gene, CDR1 is MNHEY and CDR2 is SVGAGI. This CDR3 spans 14 amino acids. The V end lost 7 bases, the J end lost 3 bases, and 16 bases lay between the germline ends. The CDR3 DNA reads as TGTGCCAGCACTCACGGGGGACGGGGCTACGAGCAGTACTTC. It translates to CASTHGGRGYEQYF.

Points on this clone: Distinct nucleotide sequences in the sample also encode this CDR3. The V call is TRBV2, the J call TRBJ2-7; 9 bases fit TRBD1. V lost 8 bases to trimming and J lost 3 bases; unmatched junction nucleotides: 2. The CDR3 consists of 12 residues. Germline lookup yields CDR1 SNHLY and CDR2 FYNNEI. CDR3 sequence: CASSGQGYEQYF. CDR3 in DNA: TGTGCCAGCTCGGGACAGGGCTACGAGCAGTACTTC.

V gene TRBV11-3 combines with J gene TRBJ2-1; possibly TRBD1 for D (7 bases). The CDR3 loop spans 15 amino acids. From germline, CDR1 is SGHNT and CDR2 YENEEA. V was pared by 3 bases and J by 4 bases, with 13 bases between. This CDR3 reads CASSLRQGGYNEQFF. The DNA for the CDR3 is TGTGCCAGCAGCTTGAGACAGGGAGGATACAATGAGCAGTTCTTC.

This clone was recorded a few times. The chain links TRBV25-1 to TRBJ2-2; 11 nucleotides align to TRBD2. Germline CDR1 reads MGHDK; CDR2 reads SYGVNS. V dropped 8 bases and J dropped 3; count of bases not matched to a gene: 5. CDR3 size: 15 residues. The CDR3 reads CASAISGGDTGELFF. DNA for the CDR3: TGTGCCAGCGCGATTAGCGGGGGGGACACCGGGGAGCTGTTTTTT. Looking up the rest from reference TRBV25-1 and TRBJ2-2 gives the full variable domain: EADIYQTPRYLVIGTGKKITLECSQTMGHDKMYWYQQDPGMELHLIHYSYGVNSTEKGDLSSESTVSRIRTEHFPLTLESARPSHTSQYLCASAISGGDTGELFFGEGSRLTVL.

V and J are TRBV27 and TRBJ2-7; 10 bases match TRBD1. This CDR3 is built from 14 residues. CDR1 is MNHEY and CDR2 is SMNVEV in the germline V gene (reference sequence). V shed 6 bases, J shed 3 bases, and the junction held 5 bases outside the gene matches. This chain's CDR3 is CASRGQGTLYEQYF. In nucleotides, the CDR3 is TGTGCCAGCAGGGGACAGGGGACTCTCTACGAGCAGTACTTC.

The chain employs TRBV15 and TRBJ1-5; D remains unclear. V was clipped by 0 bases and J by 4 bases, with 4 bases between them. Germline values: CDR1 LNHNV, CDR2 YYDKDF (reference sequence). CDR3 size: 13 residues. CDR3 sequence reads: CATSRDRNQPQHF. CDR3 DNA sequence: TGTGCCACCAGCAGAGATCGGAATCAGCCCCAGCATTTT.

This chain joins TRBV5-4 and TRBJ2-5, with a weak D call TRBD2 (5 bases). The CDR3 sequence is 14 residues long. Trimming took 3 bases from V and 5 from J, leaving 14 bases between them. Per germline, CDR1 SGHNT and CDR2 YYREEE (reference sequence). Here the CDR3 reads CASSSDLHEETQYF. CDR3 DNA: TGTGCCAGCAGCTCGGACTTGCATGAGGAGACCCAGTACTTC.

The chain has TRBV7-9 and TRBJ2-1; 8 nucleotides align to TRBD2. Losses at the gene ends were 5 bases for V and 5 bases for J; bases not matched to a gene: 8. The CDR3 extends over 15 amino acids. The germline V gene has CDR1 SEHNR and CDR2 FQNEAQ (reference sequence). CDR3: CASSATSGWDNEQFF. In DNA form, the CDR3 reads TGTGCCAGCAGCGCTACTAGCGGTTGGGACAATGAGCAGTTCTTC. The full variable domain, with the rest looked up from reference TRBV7-9 and TRBJ2-1, is DTGVSQNPRHKITKRGQNVTFRCDPISEHNRLYWYRQTLGQGPEFLTYFQNEAQLEKSRLLSDRFSAERPKGSFSTLEIQRTEQGDSAMYLCASSATSGWDNEQFFGPGTRLTVL.

CDR3 loop: CASRGRTGGNEQFF. CDR3 nucleotide sequence: TGCGCCAGCCGGGGCCGGACAGGGGGAAATGAGCAGTTCTTC. This chain connects TRBV4-1 to TRBJ2-1; TRBD1 aligns across 10 bases. Germline CDR1 MGHRA, CDR2 YSYEKL. CDR3 length: 14 residues. V dropped 8 bases and J dropped 7; count of bases not matched to a gene: 8.

The V and J genes are TRBV20-1 and TRBJ2-1, with 7 bases matching TRBD1. The J segment lost 6 bases and the V segment lost 5 bases, leaving 1 base of the junction unmatched. There are 11 residues in the CDR3. The germline V gene has CDR1 DFQATT and CDR2 SNEGSKA (reference sequence). The DNA for the CDR3 is TGCAGTGCTGGGGACAGCAATGAGCAGTTCTTC. Translation gives CSAGDSNEQFF.

The rearrangement links TRBV21-1 to TRBJ2-7; TRBD1 was called by the table and not checked on the DNA. TRBV21-1 is designated a pseudogene. The CDR3 has 13 residues. The CDR3 here is CASSSTVSYEQYF. The CDR3 DNA reads TGTGCCAGCTCCTCAACAGTTTCCTACGAGCAGTACTTC.